This TCR beta chain appears in the sequencing data of a study of cytomegalovirus exposure and HLA in healthy donors. Study-level points and caveats: In a later analysis, several top co-occurrence clusters appeared linked to parvovirus B19, influenza, CMV and Epstein-Barr virus. Later on, a genetic analysis was performed. It linked a missense variant in DCLRE1C with V- and J-gene trimming of TCR beta.

With respect to this clone: What it recognizes is unknown.

The CDR3 is 14 residues long. V was clipped by 6 bases and J by 5 bases; unmatched bases: 3. CDR1 is MNHEY and CDR2 is SVGAGI in the germline V gene. The study ran its PCR with 60 Vbeta and 13 Jbeta primers. Method: immunoSEQ multiplex PCR; TCRdb's copy keeps in-frame clones and lacks some. The table records some 150,000 clones, approximately 80% of them present only once. This clonotype was sampled from a woman aged 40 to 55 in good health and CMV-seronegative. V usage is TRBV6-5 and J usage is TRBJ2-5; TRBD2 agrees at 13 bases. Sequencing was done on a sample of PBMCs. DNA of the CDR3: TGTGCCAGCAGCCCGACTAGCGGGAGGGAGACCCAGTACTTC. Amino acid sequence: CASSPTSGRETQYF.